What follows are 26 T cell receptor beta chains derived from one specimen sequenced in a study of cytomegalovirus exposure and HLA in healthy donors. 60 Vbeta and 13 Jbeta primers were used in PCR. Generated by immunoSEQ multiplex PCR, the TCRdb table keeps only in-frame clones and is missing some. The data hold 95,000 to 100,000 clones, with about 74% observed a single time. The specimen sequenced was PBMCs. The source is a man aged 55 to 70 in good health and CMV-seropositive.

V is TRBV4-2 and J is TRBJ2-5; weak D call: TRBD1 (6 bases). This CDR3 spans 16 amino acids. The V end lost 0 bases, the J end lost 7 bases, and 18 bases lay between the germline ends. From germline, CDR1 is LGHNA and CDR2 YNFKEQ. CDR3 nucleotide sequence: TGTGCCAGCAGCCAAGAAGGGACATTAGATCGCGGGACCCAGTACTTC. Its protein product is CASSQEGTLDRGTQYF.

The chain has TRBV5-3 and TRBJ2-7, with 7 bases identical to TRBD1. TRBV5-3 is annotated as an ORF whose role is uncertain. The trim removed 4 bases at V and 0 bases at J, leaving 7 bases unmatched. The CDR3 sequence is 15 residues long. The CDR3 is CARSGWDSSSYEQYF. In DNA form, the CDR3 reads TGTGCCAGAAGCGGGTGGGACAGCTCCTCCTACGAGCAGTACTTC.

This clone was found once. This sequence joins TRBV30 and TRBJ1-6; tentatively, D is TRBD1 (6 bases). With 3 bases removed from V and 10 bases from J, the gap between germline ends came to 13 bases. Germline V gene sequence: CDR1 GTSNPN, CDR2 SVGIG (reference sequence). This CDR3 contains 13 residues. CDR3 residues: CAWREGGSSPLHF. In DNA form, the CDR3 reads TGTGCCTGGAGGGAGGGGGGGAGCTCACCCCTCCACTTT.

A word on this clone: The sample carries other DNA sequences with the same CDR3. The chain links TRBV2 to TRBJ1-3; no clear D gene. V was trimmed by 4 bases and J by 0 bases, leaving 7 bases between them. This CDR3 is built from 14 residues. CDR1 and CDR2 from the germline V gene are SNHLY and FYNNEI. This CDR3 is CASSGASSGNTIYF. The CDR3 DNA is TGTGCCAGCAGTGGGGCGAGCTCTGGAAACACCATATATTTT.

The chain carries TRBV7-2 and TRBJ2-7; D may be TRBD2 (5 bases). This CDR3 region has 11 residues. The germline V gene has CDR1 SGHTA and CDR2 FQGNSA. V was cut by 5 bases and J by 7 bases, with 9 bases left in between. The CDR3 bases are TGTGCCAGCAGCCCGCAGCGGGAGCAGTACTTC. This translates into CASSPQREQYF. The full variable domain, rest sourced from reference TRBV7-2 and TRBJ2-7, is GAGVSQSPSNKVTEKGKDVELRCDPISGHTALYWYRQSLGQGLEFLIYFQGNSAPDKSGLPSDRFSAERTGGSVSTLTIQRTQQEDSAVYLCASSPQREQYFGPGTRLTVT.

V usage is TRBV5-1 and J usage is TRBJ1-2; the match to TRBD1 covers 8 bases. Germline V gives CDR1 SGHRS, CDR2 YFSETQ. This CDR3 has 15 residues. The ends lost 5 bases at V and 2 bases at J; junction bases unmatched: 8. CDR3 region: CASSQAGQGNYGYTF. The CDR3, as DNA: TGCGCCAGCAGTCAAGCCGGACAGGGAAACTATGGCTACACCTTC.

This sequence joins TRBV14 and TRBJ1-1; no clear D gene. The length of the CDR3 is 14 residues. Per germline, CDR1 SGHDN and CDR2 FVKESK. V lost 1 base, J lost 4 bases, and 10 bases lay in between. CDR3 in DNA: TGTGCCAGCAGCCAAGCCGGGATGAGCACTGAAGCTTTCTTT. Translation gives CASSQAGMSTEAFF.

This clone was counted once. The chain couples TRBV27 to TRBJ2-7, with D tentatively TRBD1 (5 bases). This CDR3 comprises 13 residues. V was pared by 4 bases and J by 1 base, with 8 bases between. The germline CDR1 and CDR2 sequences are MNHEY and SMNVEV (reference sequence). The CDR3 nucleotides read TGTGCCAGCAGTTCGTCAGGGTCCTACGAGCAGTACTTC. Protein: CASSSSGSYEQYF.

The chain links TRBV9 to TRBJ1-2; maybe TRBD1 (6 bases). CDR3 length: 18 residues. The V gene's germline CDR1 is SGDLS and CDR2 YYNGEE. Between the trimmed V and J ends, which lost 0 bases and 4 bases, there was a span of 22 bases. The CDR3 is CASSVEGHALSVGYGYTF. CDR3 nucleotide sequence: TGTGCCAGCAGCGTAGAGGGACACGCATTGTCAGTGGGCTATGGCTACACCTTC.

The chain employs TRBV5-1 and TRBJ2-7; 7 nucleotides agree with TRBD2. Trimming removed 0 bases from V and 1 base from J; junction bases left unmatched: 1. Germline V CDR1 and CDR2: SGHRS, YFSETQ. The CDR3 is 14 residues long. The CDR3 region is CASSLAGGSYEQYF. The CDR3 DNA reads TGCGCCAGCAGCTTGGCGGGGGGATCCTACGAGCAGTACTTC.

This rearrangement joins TRBV11-2 to TRBJ1-6; D is unclear. CDR1 and CDR2 (germline): SGHAT, FQNNGV. V was trimmed by 5 bases and J by 5 bases, leaving 10 bases between them. The CDR3 has 14 amino acids. The CDR3, as DNA: TGTGCCAGCAGCGTGGGAGGAGATAATTCACCCCTCCACTTT. This translates into CASSVGGDNSPLHF.

The rearrangement uses TRBV7-3 and TRBJ2-7; 10 bases line up with TRBD1. This CDR3 is 13 amino acids long. In germline, CDR1 is SGHTA, CDR2 FQGTGA. V dropped 5 bases and J dropped 6; count of bases not matched to a gene: 4. CDR3 nucleotide sequence: TGTGCCAGCAGCGACAGGGGGCATGGCGAGCAGTACTTC. Protein sequence: CASSDRGHGEQYF. The variable domain in full, completed from reference TRBV7-3 and TRBJ2-7, reads GAGVSQTPSNKVTEKGKYVELRCDPISGHTALYWYRQSLGQGPEFLIYFQGTGAADDSGLPNDRFFAVRPEGSVSTLKIQRTERGDSAVYLCASSDRGHGEQYFGPGTRLTVT.

The rearrangement joins TRBV27 to TRBJ1-4; maybe TRBD1 (6 bases). The length of the CDR3 is 16 residues. Trimming pared 8 bases from V and 8 bases from J, leaving 24 bases between. Germline V gene lookup returns CDR1 MNHEY and CDR2 SMNVEV (reference sequence). This chain's CDR3 is CASANSGGHRAEKLFF. DNA for the CDR3: TGTGCCAGCGCAAACTCGGGGGGCCACAGGGCAGAAAAACTGTTTTTT.

The rearrangement joins TRBV14 to TRBJ2-7; D is possibly TRBD1 (5 bases). This CDR3 region has 15 residues. The V end lost 4 bases, the J end lost 0 bases, and 13 bases lay between the germline ends. Germline V gene lookup returns CDR1 SGHDN and CDR2 FVKESK. CDR3 DNA sequence: TGTGCCAGCAGCCCCCGACAGTGGTACTCCTACGAGCAGTACTTC. This sequence encodes CASSPRQWYSYEQYF.

J is TRBJ2-7 and V is TRBV7-9, with D perhaps TRBD1 (6 bases). Looked up from germline, CDR1 is SEHNR and CDR2 is FQNEAQ (reference sequence). The CDR3 runs 15 residues. V was shortened by 5 bases and J by 2 bases, with 16 bases between the two germline ends. Here the CDR3 DNA reads TGTGCCAGCAGCGCAAGCGACAGGCATACCTACGAGCAGTACTTC. This sequence encodes CASSASDRHTYEQYF.

This chain links TRBV29-1 with TRBJ2-1; 8 bases agree with TRBD2. Germline CDR1 is SQVTM and CDR2 is ANQGSEA. The CDR3 consists of 19 residues. Germline trimming cut 1 base from V and 9 bases from J; bases unmatched to any gene: 23. CDR3 sequence: CSVEGGSRGGLRSHGEQFF. The CDR3 DNA sequence: TGCAGCGTTGAAGGGGGTTCCCGGGGGGGTCTCAGGTCACACGGTGAGCAGTTCTTC.

CDR3: CASSLKRGAVTDTQYF. The CDR3 region has the DNA TGTGCCAGCAGCTTGAAGCGGGGGGCTGTCACAGATACGCAGTATTTT. This chain links TRBV7-9 with TRBJ2-3; the match to TRBD2 covers 9 bases. This CDR3 has 16 amino acids. The germline V gene encodes CDR1 SEHNR and CDR2 FQNEAQ (reference sequence). The V segment lost 3 bases and the J segment 2 bases; nucleotides outside the gene matches: 6. The whole variable domain, remainder taken from reference TRBV7-9 and TRBJ2-3, is DTGVSQNPRHKITKRGQNVTFRCDPISEHNRLYWYRQTLGQGPEFLTYFQNEAQLEKSRLLSDRFSAERPKGSFSTLEIQRTEQGDSAMYLCASSLKRGAVTDTQYFGPGTRLTVL.

This clone was detected only once. The rearrangement links TRBV6-1 to TRBJ2-5; 15 positions agree with TRBD2. CDR1 and CDR2 (germline): MNHNS, SASEGT. CDR3 length equals 19 residues. The V gene end was trimmed by 1 base and the J gene end by 5 bases; junction bases not matched to a gene: 11. The CDR3 is CASSEVFPGLAGGGETQYF. The CDR3 nucleotides are TGTGCCAGCAGTGAAGTCTTCCCGGGACTAGCGGGGGGTGGGGAGACCCAGTACTTC.

This chain joins TRBV5-1 and TRBJ2-5; D is perhaps TRBD1 (6 bases). The J call may be mistaken, given a closer DNA end match to TRBJ2-7. The CDR3 loop spans 14 amino acids. CDR1 SGHRS and CDR2 YFSETQ come from the germline V gene. The CDR3 DNA sequence: TGCGCCAGCAGCTTGGCCGGGACACCCTACGAGCAGTACTTC. As protein: CASSLAGTPYEQYF.

The V and J genes are TRBV7-9 and TRBJ2-7; 9 positions agree with TRBD1. V trimming: 5 bases; J trimming: 5 bases; junction bases outside the gene matches: 4. The CDR3 contains 13 residues. Germline V lookup: CDR1 SEHNR, CDR2 FQNEAQ (reference sequence). For the CDR3, the DNA is TGTGCCAGCAGCATCGACAGGGGGGACGAGCAGTACTTC. Protein product: CASSIDRGDEQYF.

This chain joins TRBV10-3 and TRBJ2-5; 9 nucleotides line up with TRBD1. J lost 4 bases, V lost 5 bases, and 2 bases had no gene match. Germline-derived CDR1 and CDR2 are ENHRY and SYGVKD. This CDR3 has 13 amino acids. The CDR3 here is CAISKGQGETQYF. CDR3 DNA sequence: TGTGCCATCAGTAAGGGACAGGGAGAGACCCAGTACTTC.

The chain carries TRBV6-5 and TRBJ2-3, with no clear D. CDR3 length: 14 residues. V shed 6 bases and J shed 2 bases, with 12 bases lying between them. Germline CDR1 MNHEY, CDR2 SVGAGI. The CDR3 region has the DNA TGTGCCAGCAGCCTCACAGAATACACAGATACGCAGTATTTT. This sequence encodes CASSLTEYTDTQYF.

This sequence joins TRBV19 and TRBJ1-2; no reliable D call. The CDR3 totals 14 residues. V lost 7 bases and J 5 bases, leaving 17 bases between the germline ends. CDR1 and CDR2 from the germline V gene are LNHDA and SQIVND (reference sequence). The CDR3 loop reads CASKSGSAAYGYTF. CDR3 DNA sequence: TGTGCCAGTAAGTCCGGCTCCGCGGCGTATGGCTACACCTTC.

This rearrangement joins TRBV6-5 to TRBJ2-3; 8 positions match TRBD1. The V gene end was trimmed by 6 bases and the J gene end by 6 bases; junction bases not matched to a gene: 5. The germline V gene has CDR1 MNHEY and CDR2 SVGAGI. CDR3 length: 13 residues. CDR3 nucleotides: TGTGCCAGCAGACGCACAGGGGGGGATACGCAGTATTTT. Protein sequence: CASRRTGGDTQYF.

The chain employs TRBV6-5 and TRBJ2-1, with TRBD2 matching 10 bases. Germline V gives CDR1 MNHEY, CDR2 SVGAGI. This CDR3 is built from 16 residues. The V segment lost 4 bases and the J segment 8 bases; nucleotides outside the gene matches: 11. CDR3 DNA: TGTGCCAGCAGTTCAAAACTAGCGGGATTCGGATATGAGCAGTTCTTC. Its protein is CASSSKLAGFGYEQFF.

This clone was seen more than once but under ten times. The rearrangement joins TRBV4-1 to TRBJ2-7; D is perhaps TRBD1 (6 bases). This CDR3 region has 15 residues. V lost 5 bases and J lost 3, with 17 bases in between. Germline loops: CDR1 MGHRA, CDR2 YSYEKL. DNA of the CDR3: TGCGCCAGCAGCTCGCTACAGGGTTCGAACTACGAGCAGTACTTC. This codes for CASSSLQGSNYEQYF.